This T cell receptor beta chain originates from a study of shared clonotypes between healthy human individuals. Worth noting for this clone: Its antigen is not known.

Findings and caveats of the study: Naive CD4 clonotypes were shared across several donors at roughly 5%.

Using immunoSEQ multiplex PCR, the repertoire was profiled, and TCRdb retains in-frame clones only, with some absent. The sample shows 560,000 or so clones, roughly 96% of them seen only once. CDR3 length: 16 amino acids. V was trimmed by 4 bases and J by 0 bases, leaving 15 bases between them. Germline V lookup: CDR1 MNHNS, CDR2 SASEGT. Naive-designated CD8 cells lacked CD45RO, were positively enriched for CCR7, and omitted terminally differentiated effector memory CD45RA+ cells. This receptor was identified in a young woman in good health. The chain recombines TRBV6-1 with TRBJ1-2; D might be TRBD1 (6 bases). Sequencing used naive CD8+ T cells sorted from blood. This CDR3 reads CASSGLQGYSNYGYTF. The DNA of the CDR3 is TGTGCCAGCAGTGGATTACAGGGCTATTCTAACTATGGCTACACCTTC.